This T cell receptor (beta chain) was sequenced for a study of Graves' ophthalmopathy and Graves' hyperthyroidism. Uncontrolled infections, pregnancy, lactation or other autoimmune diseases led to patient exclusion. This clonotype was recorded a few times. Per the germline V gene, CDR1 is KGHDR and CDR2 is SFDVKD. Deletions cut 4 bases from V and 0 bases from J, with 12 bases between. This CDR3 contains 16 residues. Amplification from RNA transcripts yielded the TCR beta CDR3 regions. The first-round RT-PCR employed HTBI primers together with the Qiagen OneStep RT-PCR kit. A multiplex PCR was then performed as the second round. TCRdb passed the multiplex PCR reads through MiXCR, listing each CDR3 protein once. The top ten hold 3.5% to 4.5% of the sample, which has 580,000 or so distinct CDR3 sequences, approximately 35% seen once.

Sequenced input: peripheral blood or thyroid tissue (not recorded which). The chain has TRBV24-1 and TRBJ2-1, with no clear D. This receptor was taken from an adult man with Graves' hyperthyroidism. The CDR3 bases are TGTGCCACCAGTGACGGACCGATTAGCTCCTACAATGAGCAGTTCTTC. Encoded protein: CATSDGPISSYNEQFF.